Listed here are 9 T cell receptor beta chains from one sample, sequenced in a study of cytomegalovirus exposure and HLA in healthy donors. Use of 60 Vbeta and 13 Jbeta primers characterized the PCR. Produced via immunoSEQ multiplex PCR; TCRdb's table is partial and in-frame only. This table holds under 200,000 clones. Source material: PBMCs. These receptors all stem from a woman between 18 and 29 years old in good health and CMV-seropositive.

This chain connects TRBV25-1 to TRBJ1-2, with 7 nucleotides matching TRBD1. V trimming: 5 bases; J trimming: 5 bases; junction bases outside the gene matches: 5. The V gene's germline CDR1 is MGHDK and CDR2 SYGVNS. CDR3 length equals 13 residues. As DNA, the CDR3 is TGTGCCAGCAGTCGACAGGGAGGATATGGCTACACCTTC. This translates into CASSRQGGYGYTF.

V usage is TRBV19 and J usage is TRBJ1-2, with D unclear. Trimming took off 3 bases at V and 3 bases at J, with 8 bases between the two ends. CDR3 length equals 13 residues. The germline CDR1 and CDR2 sequences are LNHDA and SQIVND (reference sequence). In DNA form, the CDR3 reads TGTGCCAGTAGTATCTGGAGAGACTATGGCTACACCTTC. Protein sequence: CASSIWRDYGYTF. The entire variable domain, with the rest obtained from reference TRBV19 and TRBJ1-2, is as follows: DGGITQSPKYLFRKEGQNVTLSCEQNLNHDAMYWYRQDPGQGLRLIYYSQIVNDFQKGDIAEGYSVSREKKESFPLTVTSAQKNPTAFYLCASSIWRDYGYTFGSGTRLTVV.

The rearrangement uses TRBV7-8 and TRBJ1-5; TRBD1 aligns across 8 bases. The germline V gene has CDR1 SGHVS and CDR2 FQNEAQ. The CDR3 spans 14 residues. The junction had 9 bases not matched to a gene; V was cut back by 5 bases and J by 9 bases. The CDR3 here is CASSKTGATGPQHF. The CDR3, as DNA: TGTGCCAGCAGCAAGACAGGGGCTACGGGGCCCCAGCATTTT. Full variable domain (outside the CDR3, taken from reference TRBV7-8 and TRBJ1-5): GAGVSQSPRYKVAKRGQDVALRCDPISGHVSLFWYQQALGQGPEFLTYFQNEAQLDKSGLPSDRFFAERPEGSVSTLKIQRTQQEDSAVYLCASSKTGATGPQHFGDGTRLSIL.

The chain is built from TRBV5-4 and TRBJ1-2, with TRBD1 identical over 10 bases. With 4 bases clipped from V and 0 bases from J, the junction kept 6 bases outside the gene matches. This CDR3 is 16 amino acids long. In germline, CDR1 is SGHNT, CDR2 YYREEE (reference sequence). The CDR3 sequence is CASSPTGGLANYGYTF. Written as DNA, the CDR3 is TGTGCCAGCAGCCCGACAGGGGGCTTAGCTAACTATGGCTACACCTTC. Filled out from reference TRBV5-4 and TRBJ1-2, the complete variable domain reads ETGVTQSPTHLIKTRGQQVTLRCSSQSGHNTVSWYQQALGQGPQFIFQYYREEENGRGNFPPRFSGLQFPNYSSELNVNALELDDSALYLCASSPTGGLANYGYTFGSGTRLTVV.

This chain joins TRBV25-1 and TRBJ2-2; 11 bases line up with TRBD2. CDR3 size: 18 residues. CDR1 is MGHDK, CDR2 SYGVNS, per germline. Losses at the gene ends were 1 base for V and 8 bases for J; bases not matched to a gene: 12. The DNA for the CDR3 is TGTGCCAGCAGTGAATGGTCGTTAGCGGGGGGGCCTGGAGGGGAGCTGTTTTTT. This codes for CASSEWSLAGGPGGELFF.

In nucleotides, the CDR3 is TGTGCCAGCAGCCTCCTGGGCCTCACCGGGGAGCTGTTTTTT. Translating it yields CASSLLGLTGELFF. V is TRBV11-3 and J is TRBJ2-2; D is unresolved. V was pared by 5 bases and J by 4 bases, with 11 bases between. The length of the CDR3 is 14 residues. CDR1 and CDR2 from the germline V gene are SGHNT and YENEEA.

CDR3 in amino acids: CASSFSGGYTDTQYF. CDR3 nucleotides: TGTGCCAGCAGCTTTTCGGGAGGATACACAGATACGCAGTATTTT. The chain links TRBV5-4 to TRBJ2-3; 7 nucleotides align to TRBD2. With V trimmed by 2 bases and J by 2 bases, 5 bases remained unmatched. The CDR3 is 15 residues long. Germline loops: CDR1 SGHNT, CDR2 YYREEE (reference sequence). The full variable domain, its missing parts supplied by reference TRBV5-4 and TRBJ2-3, is ETGVTQSPTHLIKTRGQQVTLRCSSQSGHNTVSWYQQALGQGPQFIFQYYREEENGRGNFPPRFSGLQFPNYSSELNVNALELDDSALYLCASSFSGGYTDTQYFGPGTRLTVL.

The chain joins TRBV6-5 to TRBJ1-1, with a possible D match to TRBD1 (5 bases). The V gene's germline CDR1 is MNHEY and CDR2 SVGAGI. The CDR3 runs 14 residues. The V end lost 6 bases, the J end lost 0 bases, and 11 bases lay between the germline ends. The CDR3 region is CASSTGQLNTEAFF. DNA of the CDR3: TGTGCCAGCAGCACAGGACAACTGAACACTGAAGCTTTCTTT.

This chain uses TRBV11-2 with TRBJ1-1; TRBD1 agrees at 11 bases. CDR3 length: 16 residues. CDR1 and CDR2 from the germline V gene are SGHAT and FQNNGV. Trimming removed 5 bases from V and 0 bases from J; junction bases left unmatched: 5. CDR3 in amino acids: CASSGRTGGLNTEAFF. The CDR3 DNA reads as TGTGCCAGCAGCGGACGGACAGGGGGCTTGAACACTGAAGCTTTCTTT. The complete variable domain, with remaining parts taken from reference TRBV11-2 and TRBJ1-1, reads EAGVAQSPRYKIIEKRQSVAFWCNPISGHATLYWYQQILGQGPKLLIQFQNNGVVDDSQLPKDRFSAERLKGVDSTLKIQPAKLEDSAVYLCASSGRTGGLNTEAFFGQGTRLTVV.